These T cell receptor beta chains were read from a single sample in a study of blood T cell repertoires in COVID-19. TCRdb's copy holds only in-frame clones and misses some; the assay was immunoSEQ multiplex PCR. The data show 300,000 to 450,000 clones, roughly 85% seen once. The source material was peripheral blood. Receptor source: a woman under 30 with acute or convalescent COVID-19. The CDR3 runs from the conserved cysteine through the conserved F or W. Fields, in order: CDR3 length, D gene, V gene, J gene, clone size, CDR3 protein. The D gene is left open where the match is weak. Clone sizes are given selectively: once, few, many, or a class where the clone is expanded.

13	NA	TRBV19	TRBJ1-4	few	CASSQDSSEKLFF
15	TRBD1	TRBV28	TRBJ2-7	NA	CASSSDRGLRYEQYF
16	TRBD1	TRBV12-5	TRBJ2-7	NA	CASGLDAGQGADEQYF
13	TRBD1	TRBV19	TRBJ1-1	NA	CAGRQGPNTEAFF
15	NA	TRBV19	TRBJ1-1	NA	CASSMERQRNTEAFF
13	TRBD1	TRBV2	TRBJ1-2	NA	CASSEQGARGYTF
13	TRBD2	TRBV28	TRBJ2-4	once	CASSLTSGIIQYF
16	NA	TRBV18	TRBJ2-7	NA	CASSLGGYSASYEQYF
14	TRBD2	TRBV9	TRBJ2-3	NA	CASSVRLAGDTQYF
15	NA	TRBV7-3	TRBJ2-7	few	CASSLSPGDRSEQYF
16	TRBD2	TRBV7-3	TRBJ2-2	NA	CASSSGRAMNTGELFF
16	NA	TRBV4-2	TRBJ2-1	once	CASSQEGRTTYNEQFF
14	NA	TRBV10-3	TRBJ1-1	NA	CAISAAPGNTEAFF
16	NA	TRBV5-6	TRBJ1-1	NA	CASSSGTGGWNTEAFF
15	NA	TRBV3-1/TRBV3-2	TRBJ2-1	NA	CASSHTSLSVNEQFF
14	TRBD2	TRBV5-1	TRBJ2-7	NA	CASSLTGTSLEQYF
15	NA	TRBV18	TRBJ1-4	NA	CASSQGAGTNEKLFF
18	TRBD2	TRBV12-5	TRBJ2-3	NA	CASGLVVLAGGPTDTQYF
15	TRBD1	TRBV9	TRBJ2-7	NA	CASSVDGQGAYEQYF
15	TRBD1	TRBV7-2	TRBJ1-2	NA	CASSLYGQGSDGYTF
15	TRBD2	TRBV5-4	TRBJ2-1	few	CASSLGTSGRAEQFF
12	NA	TRBV29-1	TRBJ2-7	NA	CSVVAGTYEQYF
14	TRBD1	TRBV28	TRBJ1-2	NA	CASSLGTALYGYTF
15	NA	TRBV9	TRBJ2-2	NA	CASSPRRGPTGELFF
14	NA	TRBV9	TRBJ1-1	NA	CASSPAGGGVGAFF
16	TRBD2	TRBV9	TRBJ2-3	NA	CASSGGLAGFTDTQYF
17	NA	TRBV5-4	TRBJ2-2	NA	CASSRFGGTVNTGELFF
14	NA	TRBV15	TRBJ2-3	NA	CATSSLLTSDTQYF
16	TRBD2	TRBV5-1	TRBJ2-2	NA	CASSWGRGVETGELFF
13	NA	TRBV3-1/TRBV3-2	TRBJ2-5	NA	CASSQEAVETQYF
14	NA	TRBV19	TRBJ2-7	NA	CASSIGTVGYEQYF
15	TRBD1	TRBV5-6	TRBJ1-1	NA	CASSLQGGHNTEAFF
13	NA	TRBV7-3	TRBJ2-3	NA	CASRASNTDTQYF